This TCR beta chain was identified in a study of early stage breast cancer tumors. Study-wide results and limits: Comparing each tissue with blood distinguished tumor from normal in most of the 16 patients. Commonly generated sequences made up most enriched TCRB sequences shared between patients.

V dropped 7 bases and J dropped 6; count of bases not matched to a gene: 4. The CDR3 extends over 13 amino acids. Germline V gene lookup returns CDR1 LNHDA and CDR2 SQIVND (reference sequence). Here immunoSEQ multiplex PCR was the method, and the copy in TCRdb shows in-frame clones only, minus some. Here the sample spans around 25,000 clones, about 70% being singletons. In the case of this clone: Its antigen is not known.

The sample comprised breast tumor tissue. V usage is TRBV19 and J usage is TRBJ2-7; 12 bases fit TRBD2. This clonotype was sampled from a person aged 55 to 75 with breast cancer. The CDR3 sequence: CASKTSGSGEQYF. CDR3 bases: TGTGCCAGTAAGACTAGCGGGAGTGGCGAGCAGTACTTC.